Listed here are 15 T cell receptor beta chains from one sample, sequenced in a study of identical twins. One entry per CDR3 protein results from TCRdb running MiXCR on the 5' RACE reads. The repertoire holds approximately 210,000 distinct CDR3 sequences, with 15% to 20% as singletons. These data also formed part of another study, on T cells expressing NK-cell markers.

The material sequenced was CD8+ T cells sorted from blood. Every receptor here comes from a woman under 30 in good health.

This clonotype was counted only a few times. The CDR3: CASSLSGVYTF. The CDR3 bases are TGTGCCAGCAGTTTATCGGGTGTCTACACCTTC. The J gene is TRBJ1-2, the V gene TRBV27, with D unclear. The CDR3 length is 11 residues. CDR1 and CDR2 (germline): MNHEY, SMNVEV (reference sequence). Trimming stripped 0 bases from V and 10 bases from J, with 6 bases between.

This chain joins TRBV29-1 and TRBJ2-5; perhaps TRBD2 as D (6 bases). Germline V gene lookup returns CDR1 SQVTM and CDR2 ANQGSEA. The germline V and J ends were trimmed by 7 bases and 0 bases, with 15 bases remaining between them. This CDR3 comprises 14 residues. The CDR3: CSAPGGVNQETQYF. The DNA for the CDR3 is TGCAGCGCACCAGGCGGGGTAAACCAAGAGACCCAGTACTTC.

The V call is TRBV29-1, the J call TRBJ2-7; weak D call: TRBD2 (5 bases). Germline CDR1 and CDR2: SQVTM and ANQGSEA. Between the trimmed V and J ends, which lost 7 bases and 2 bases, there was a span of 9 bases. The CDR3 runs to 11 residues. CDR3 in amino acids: CSGGSAYEQYF. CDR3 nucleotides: TGCAGCGGAGGGAGCGCCTACGAGCAGTACTTC.

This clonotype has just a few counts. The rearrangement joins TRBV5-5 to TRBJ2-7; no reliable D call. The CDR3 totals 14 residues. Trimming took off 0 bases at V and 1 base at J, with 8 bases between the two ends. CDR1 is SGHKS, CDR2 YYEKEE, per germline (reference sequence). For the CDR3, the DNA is TGTGCCAGCAGCTTGGTTAGCAGATCCTACGAGCAGTACTTC. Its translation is CASSLVSRSYEQYF. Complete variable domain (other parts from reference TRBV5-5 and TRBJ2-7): DAGVTQSPTHLIKTRGQQVTLRCSPISGHKSVSWYQQVLGQGPQFIFQYYEKEERGRGNFPDRFSARQFPNYSSELNVNALLLGDSALYLCASSLVSRSYEQYFGPGTRLTVT.

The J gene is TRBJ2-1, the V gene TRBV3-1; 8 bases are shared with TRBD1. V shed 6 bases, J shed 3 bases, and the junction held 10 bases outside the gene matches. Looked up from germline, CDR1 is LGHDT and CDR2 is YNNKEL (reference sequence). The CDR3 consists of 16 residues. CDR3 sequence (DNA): TGTGCCAGCAGTTCAGTCCTGACAGGGGACTACAATGAGCAGTTCTTC. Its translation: CASSSVLTGDYNEQFF.

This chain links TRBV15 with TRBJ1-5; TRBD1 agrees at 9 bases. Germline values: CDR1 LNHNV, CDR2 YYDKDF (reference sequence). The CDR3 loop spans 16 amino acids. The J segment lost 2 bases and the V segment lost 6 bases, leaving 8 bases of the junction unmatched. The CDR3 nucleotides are TGTGCCACCAGAAAACAGGGGGCGTCCGGCAATCAGCCCCAGCATTTT. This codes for CATRKQGASGNQPQHF. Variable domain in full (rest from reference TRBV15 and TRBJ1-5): DAMVIQNPRYQVTQFGKPVTLSCSQTLNHNVMYWYQQKSSQAPKLLFHYYDKDFNNEADTPDNFQSRRPNTSFCFLDIRSPGLGDTAMYLCATRKQGASGNQPQHFGDGTRLSIL.

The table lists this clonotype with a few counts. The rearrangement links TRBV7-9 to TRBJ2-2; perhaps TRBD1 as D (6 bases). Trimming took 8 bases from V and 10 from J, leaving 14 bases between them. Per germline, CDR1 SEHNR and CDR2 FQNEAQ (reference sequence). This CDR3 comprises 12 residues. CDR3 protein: CASRGHPEELFF. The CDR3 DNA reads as TGTGCCAGCCGGGGACATCCCGAGGAGCTGTTTTTT.

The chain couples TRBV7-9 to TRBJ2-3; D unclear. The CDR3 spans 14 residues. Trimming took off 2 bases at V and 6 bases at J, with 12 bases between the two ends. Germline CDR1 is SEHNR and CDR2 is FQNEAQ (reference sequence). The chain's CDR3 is CASSLLSAVDTQYF. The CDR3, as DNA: TGTGCCAGCAGCTTATTATCGGCTGTGGATACGCAGTATTTT.

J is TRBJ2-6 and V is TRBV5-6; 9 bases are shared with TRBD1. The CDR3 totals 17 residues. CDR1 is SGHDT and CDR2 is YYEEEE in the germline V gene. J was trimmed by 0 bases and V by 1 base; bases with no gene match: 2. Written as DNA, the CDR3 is TGTGCCAGCAGCTTGACAGGGGGCCTCTCTGGGGCCAACGTCCTGACTTTC. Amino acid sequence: CASSLTGGLSGANVLTF.

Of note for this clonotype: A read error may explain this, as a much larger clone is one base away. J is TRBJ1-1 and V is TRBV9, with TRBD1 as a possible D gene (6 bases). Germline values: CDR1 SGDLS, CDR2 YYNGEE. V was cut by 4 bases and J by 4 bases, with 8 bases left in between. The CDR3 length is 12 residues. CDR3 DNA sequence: TGTGCCAGCAGCCCCAGGGGCACTGAAGCTTTCTTT. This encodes CASSPRGTEAFF.

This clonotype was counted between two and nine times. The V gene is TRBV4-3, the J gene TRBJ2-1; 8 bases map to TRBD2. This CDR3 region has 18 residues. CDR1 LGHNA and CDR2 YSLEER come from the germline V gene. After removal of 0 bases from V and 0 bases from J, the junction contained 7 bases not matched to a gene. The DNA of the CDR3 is TGCGCCAGCAGCCAAGACTCGGGGGGGAGGAGCTCCTACAATGAGCAGTTCTTC. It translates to CASSQDSGGRSSYNEQFF.

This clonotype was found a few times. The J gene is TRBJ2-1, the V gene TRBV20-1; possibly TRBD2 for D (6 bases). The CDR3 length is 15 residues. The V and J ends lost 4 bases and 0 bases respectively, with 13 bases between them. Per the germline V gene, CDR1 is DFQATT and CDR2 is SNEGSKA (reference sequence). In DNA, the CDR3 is TGCAGTGCTATCGAGCGGGCCCGCTCCTACAATGAGCAGTTCTTC. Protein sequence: CSAIERARSYNEQFF.

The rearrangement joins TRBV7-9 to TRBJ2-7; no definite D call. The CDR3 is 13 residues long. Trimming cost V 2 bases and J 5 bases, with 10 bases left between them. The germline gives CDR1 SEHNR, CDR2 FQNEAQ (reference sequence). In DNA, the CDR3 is TGTGCCAGCAGCTTAATAAGTATCCACGAGCAGTACTTC. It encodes CASSLISIHEQYF.

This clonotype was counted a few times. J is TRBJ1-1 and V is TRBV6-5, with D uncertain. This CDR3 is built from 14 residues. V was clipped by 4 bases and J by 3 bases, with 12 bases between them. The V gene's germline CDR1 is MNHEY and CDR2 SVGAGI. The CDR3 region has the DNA TGTGCCAGCAGTTGGCGGCCTTTGGACACTGAAGCTTTCTTT. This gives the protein CASSWRPLDTEAFF.

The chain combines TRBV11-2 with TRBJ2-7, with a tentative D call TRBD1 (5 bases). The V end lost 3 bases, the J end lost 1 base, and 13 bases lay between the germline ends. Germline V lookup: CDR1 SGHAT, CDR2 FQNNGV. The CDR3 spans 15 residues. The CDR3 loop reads CASSFGSGQSYEQYF. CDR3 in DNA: TGTGCCAGCAGCTTCGGTTCAGGGCAGTCCTACGAGCAGTACTTC.